The present entry profiles one T cell receptor (beta chain) with its context. Antigen unknown. TCRdb called the reads again in MiXCR, with one record for every CDR3 protein. The table shows about 770,000 distinct CDR3 sequences, with around 29% occurring only once. The data are from a study of T cell repertoires in cytomegalovirus infection. On the study more broadly: CMV infection and matching HLA type were both indicated by public TCR beta signatures.

Study results and limitations: Of the TCR beta families, the public ones yielded a cumulative frequency that identified carriers of CMV plus the relevant HLA. The ex vivo response showed dominance by HLA-C-restricted CMV-specific TCR beta clonotypes.

CDR1 is MNHEY and CDR2 is SMNVEV in the germline V gene (reference sequence). The germline V and J ends were trimmed by 7 bases and 4 bases, with 14 bases remaining between them. There are 13 residues in the CDR3. The sequence was collected from a human donor in good health (CMV status not recorded). Some clones in this sample may be carry-over from other donors' samples. This material consisted of cultured CD8+ T cells from PBMCs, taken from culture after CMV antigen stimulation. The chain couples TRBV27 to TRBJ2-7; D tentatively reads TRBD1 or TRBD2 (5 bases each). This CDR3 is CASTHNGAYEQYF. For the CDR3, the DNA is TGTGCCAGCACCCATAACGGGGCGTACGAGCAGTACTTC.